The present T cell receptor beta chain was sequenced within a study of T cells after somatic rescue of genetic block. V was pared by 6 bases and J by 0 bases, with 11 bases between. CDR1 is LNHDA, CDR2 SQIVND, per germline (reference sequence). This CDR3 region has 15 residues. There are many counts of this clone. Using immunoSEQ multiplex PCR, the repertoire was profiled, and TCRdb retains in-frame clones only, with some absent. The sample holds about 72,000 clones, approximately 90% seen once. The specimen sequenced was peripheral blood mononuclear cells (PBMCs). The source of this sequence is a man between 25 and 39 years old. This chain joins TRBV19 and TRBJ2-2; D not certain. CDR3 DNA: TGTGCCAGTAGAAGGTCCGCGGCGAACACCGGGGAGCTGTTTTTT. Its protein is CASRRSAANTGELFF.